Below, one TCR beta chain is given with its context. The V end was cut by 3 bases, the J end by 2 bases, with 11 bases between. Germline V gene lookup returns CDR1 SGHVS and CDR2 FNYEAQ. The CDR3 is 15 residues long. This sample is part of a study of chemoradiotherapy in HPV16-positive cancers. TCRdb keeps only in-frame clones here, not all; method: immunoSEQ multiplex PCR. The sample lists about 7,000 clones, about nine tenths occurring once. Sequences were derived from tumor tissue, sampled from a patient who underwent chemoradiotherapy. This clonotype was obtained from a human donor with HPV-associated anogenital cancer. The V and J genes are TRBV7-6 and TRBJ2-1, with a weak D call TRBD2 (6 bases). The CDR3 nucleotides are TGTGCCAGCAGCTTTCTGCGGGAAGCCTACAATGAGCAGTTCTTC. It codes for CASSFLREAYNEQFF.